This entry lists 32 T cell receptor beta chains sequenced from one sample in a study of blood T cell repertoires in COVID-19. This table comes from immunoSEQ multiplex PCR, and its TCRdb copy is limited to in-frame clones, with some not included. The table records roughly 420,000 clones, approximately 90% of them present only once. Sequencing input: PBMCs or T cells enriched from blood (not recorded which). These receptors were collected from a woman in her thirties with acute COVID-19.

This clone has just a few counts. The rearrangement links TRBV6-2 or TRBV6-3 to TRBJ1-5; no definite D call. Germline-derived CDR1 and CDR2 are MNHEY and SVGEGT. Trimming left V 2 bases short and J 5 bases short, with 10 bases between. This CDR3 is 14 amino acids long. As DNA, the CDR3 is TGTGCCAGCAGTTACCTGGCGGTGGATCAGCCCCAGCATTTT. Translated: CASSYLAVDQPQHF.

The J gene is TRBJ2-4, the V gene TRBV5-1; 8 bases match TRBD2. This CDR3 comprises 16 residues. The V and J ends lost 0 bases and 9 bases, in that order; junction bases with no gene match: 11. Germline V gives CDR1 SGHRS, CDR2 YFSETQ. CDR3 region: CASSLGGGPGETIQYF. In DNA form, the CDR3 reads TGCGCCAGCAGCTTGGGCGGGGGGCCTGGCGAAACCATTCAGTACTTC.

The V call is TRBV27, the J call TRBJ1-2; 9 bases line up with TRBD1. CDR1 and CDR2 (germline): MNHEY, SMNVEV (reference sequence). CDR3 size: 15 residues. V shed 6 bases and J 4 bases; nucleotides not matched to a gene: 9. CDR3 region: CASRDRGFLGYGYTF. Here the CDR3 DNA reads TGTGCCAGCAGGGACAGGGGTTTCCTTGGCTATGGCTACACCTTC.

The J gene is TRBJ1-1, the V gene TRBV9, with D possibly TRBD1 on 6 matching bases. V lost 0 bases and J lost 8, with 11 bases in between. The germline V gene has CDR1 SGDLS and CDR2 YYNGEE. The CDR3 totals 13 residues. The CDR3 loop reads CASSVGDTKEAFF. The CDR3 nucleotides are TGTGCCAGCAGCGTAGGGGACACCAAAGAAGCTTTCTTT.

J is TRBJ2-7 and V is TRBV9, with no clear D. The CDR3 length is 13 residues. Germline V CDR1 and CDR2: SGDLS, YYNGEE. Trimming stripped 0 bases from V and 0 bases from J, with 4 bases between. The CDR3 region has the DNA TGTGCCAGCAGCGTAGTCCGCTCCTACGAGCAGTACTTC. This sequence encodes CASSVVRSYEQYF.

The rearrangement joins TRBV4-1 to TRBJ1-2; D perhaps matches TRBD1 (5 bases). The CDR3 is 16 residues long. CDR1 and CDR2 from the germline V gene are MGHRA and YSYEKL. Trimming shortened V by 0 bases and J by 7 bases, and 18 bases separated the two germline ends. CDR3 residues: CASSQDGGSVTGGYTF. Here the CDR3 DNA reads TGCGCCAGCAGCCAAGATGGTGGGTCAGTCACAGGTGGCTACACCTTC.

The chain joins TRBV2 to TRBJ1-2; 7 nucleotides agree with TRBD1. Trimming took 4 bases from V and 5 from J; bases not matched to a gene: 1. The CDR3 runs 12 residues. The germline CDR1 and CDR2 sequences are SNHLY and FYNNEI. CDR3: CASSGGQYGYTF. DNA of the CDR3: TGTGCCAGCAGTGGGGGACAGTATGGCTACACCTTC.

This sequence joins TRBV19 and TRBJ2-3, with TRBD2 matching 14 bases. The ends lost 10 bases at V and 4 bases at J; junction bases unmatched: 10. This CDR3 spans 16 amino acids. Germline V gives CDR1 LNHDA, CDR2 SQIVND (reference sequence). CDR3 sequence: CATKTSGGAGPDTQYF. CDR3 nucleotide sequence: TGTGCCACCAAGACTAGCGGGGGGGCTGGACCAGATACGCAGTATTTT. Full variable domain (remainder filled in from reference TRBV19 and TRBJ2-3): DGGITQSPKYLFRKEGQNVTLSCEQNLNHDAMYWYRQDPGQGLRLIYYSQIVNDFQKGDIAEGYSVSREKKESFPLTVTSAQKNPTAFYLCATKTSGGAGPDTQYFGPGTRLTVL.

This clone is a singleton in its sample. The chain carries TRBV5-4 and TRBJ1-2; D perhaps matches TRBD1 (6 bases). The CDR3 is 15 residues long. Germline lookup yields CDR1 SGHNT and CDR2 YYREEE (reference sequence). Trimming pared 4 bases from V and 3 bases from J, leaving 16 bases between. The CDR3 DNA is TGTGCCAGCAGCCCAGCGGGGGCGTCAGACTATGGCTACACCTTC. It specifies CASSPAGASDYGYTF.

The CDR3, as DNA: TGTGCCAGCAGTTACCTTGAGCGAGGGCCCTACGAGCAGTACTTC. Its protein product is CASSYLERGPYEQYF. The chain uses TRBV6-5 and TRBJ2-7, with D tentatively TRBD2 (5 bases). Germline V gene data show CDR1 as MNHEY and CDR2 as SVGAGI. V was pared by 2 bases and J by 2 bases, with 13 bases between. The CDR3 is made up of 15 amino acids.

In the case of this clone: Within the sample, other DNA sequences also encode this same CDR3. CDR3 residues: CASTDTGELFF. The CDR3 DNA is TGTGCCAGTACGGACACCGGGGAGCTGTTTTTT. The V and J genes are TRBV19 and TRBJ2-2; no definite D call. CDR1 and CDR2 (germline): LNHDA, SQIVND (reference sequence). This CDR3 has 11 residues. V was shortened by 7 bases and J by 3 bases, with 3 bases between the two germline ends.

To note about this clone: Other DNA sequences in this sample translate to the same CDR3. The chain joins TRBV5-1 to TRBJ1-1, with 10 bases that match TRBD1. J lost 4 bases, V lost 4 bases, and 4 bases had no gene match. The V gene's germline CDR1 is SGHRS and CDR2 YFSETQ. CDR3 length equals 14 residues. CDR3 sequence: CASSLTGGGTEAFF. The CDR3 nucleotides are TGCGCCAGCAGCCTGACAGGGGGCGGCACTGAAGCTTTCTTT.

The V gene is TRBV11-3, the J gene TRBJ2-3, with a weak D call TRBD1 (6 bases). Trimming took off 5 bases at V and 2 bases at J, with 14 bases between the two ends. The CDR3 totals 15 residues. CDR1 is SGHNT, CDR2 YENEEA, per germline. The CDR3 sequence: CASSLTGYSTDTQYF. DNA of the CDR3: TGTGCCAGCAGCCTTACAGGGTATTCCACAGATACGCAGTATTTT. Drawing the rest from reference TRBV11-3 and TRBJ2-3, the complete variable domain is EAGVVQSPRYKIIEKKQPVAFWCNPISGHNTLYWYLQNLGQGPELLIRYENEEAVDDSQLPKDRFSAERLKGVDSTLKIQPAELGDSAVYLCASSLTGYSTDTQYFGPGTRLTVL.

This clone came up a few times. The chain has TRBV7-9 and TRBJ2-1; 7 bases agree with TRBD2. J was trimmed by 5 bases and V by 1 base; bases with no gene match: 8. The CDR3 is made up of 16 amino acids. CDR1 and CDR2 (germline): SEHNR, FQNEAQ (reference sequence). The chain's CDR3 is CASSLVVSGRNNEQFF. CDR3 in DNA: TGTGCCAGCAGCTTAGTGGTTAGCGGGCGAAACAATGAGCAGTTCTTC. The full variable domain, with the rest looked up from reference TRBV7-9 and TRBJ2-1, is DTGVSQNPRHKITKRGQNVTFRCDPISEHNRLYWYRQTLGQGPEFLTYFQNEAQLEKSRLLSDRFSAERPKGSFSTLEIQRTEQGDSAMYLCASSLVVSGRNNEQFFGPGTRLTVL.

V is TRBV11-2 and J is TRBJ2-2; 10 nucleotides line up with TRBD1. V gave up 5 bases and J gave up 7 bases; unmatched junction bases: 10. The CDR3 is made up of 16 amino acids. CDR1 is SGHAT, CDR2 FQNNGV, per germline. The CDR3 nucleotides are TGTGCCAGCAGCCCGAGGGGGGGACAGGGGAACGGGGAGCTGTTTTTT. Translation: CASSPRGGQGNGELFF.

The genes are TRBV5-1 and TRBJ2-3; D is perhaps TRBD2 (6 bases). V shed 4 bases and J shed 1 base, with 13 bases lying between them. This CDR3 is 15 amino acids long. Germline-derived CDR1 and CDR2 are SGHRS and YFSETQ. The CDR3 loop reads CASSAGDFRTDTQYF. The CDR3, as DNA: TGCGCCAGCAGCGCCGGGGACTTCCGCACAGATACGCAGTATTTT.

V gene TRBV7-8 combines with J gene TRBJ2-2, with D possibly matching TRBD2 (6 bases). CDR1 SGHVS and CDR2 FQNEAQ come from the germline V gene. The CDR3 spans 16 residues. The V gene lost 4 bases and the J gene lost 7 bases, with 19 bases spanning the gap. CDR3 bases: TGTGCCAGCAGCTCCCCGGGACTCAGTTTAGGCGGGGAGCTGTTTTTT. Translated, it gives CASSSPGLSLGGELFF.

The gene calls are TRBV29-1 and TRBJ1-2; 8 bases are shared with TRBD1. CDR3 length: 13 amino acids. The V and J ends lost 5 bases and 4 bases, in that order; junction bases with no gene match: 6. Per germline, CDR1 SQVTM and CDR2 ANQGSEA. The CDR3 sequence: CSVLTGESYGYTF. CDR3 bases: TGCAGCGTTCTGACAGGGGAGAGCTATGGCTACACCTTC.

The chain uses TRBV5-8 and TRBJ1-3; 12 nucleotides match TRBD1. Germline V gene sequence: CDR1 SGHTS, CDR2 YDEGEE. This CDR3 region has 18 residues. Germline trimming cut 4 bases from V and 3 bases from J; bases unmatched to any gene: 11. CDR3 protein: CASSLSFGTGGGGNTIYF. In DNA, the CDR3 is TGTGCCAGCAGCCTATCCTTTGGGACAGGGGGCGGTGGAAACACCATATATTTT.

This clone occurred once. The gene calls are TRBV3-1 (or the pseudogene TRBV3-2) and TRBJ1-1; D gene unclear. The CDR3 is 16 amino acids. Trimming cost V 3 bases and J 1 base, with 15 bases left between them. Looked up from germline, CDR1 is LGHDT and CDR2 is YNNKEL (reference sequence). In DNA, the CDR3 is TGTGCCAGCAGCCATCCCCCACAGACCTCGAACACTGAAGCTTTCTTT. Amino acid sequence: CASSHPPQTSNTEAFF.

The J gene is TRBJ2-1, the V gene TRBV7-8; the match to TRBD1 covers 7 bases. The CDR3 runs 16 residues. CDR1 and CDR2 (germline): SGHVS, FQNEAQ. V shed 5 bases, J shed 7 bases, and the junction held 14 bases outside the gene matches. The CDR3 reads CASSPAPRQGENEQFF. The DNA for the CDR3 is TGTGCCAGCAGCCCAGCCCCCAGACAGGGTGAAAATGAGCAGTTCTTC.

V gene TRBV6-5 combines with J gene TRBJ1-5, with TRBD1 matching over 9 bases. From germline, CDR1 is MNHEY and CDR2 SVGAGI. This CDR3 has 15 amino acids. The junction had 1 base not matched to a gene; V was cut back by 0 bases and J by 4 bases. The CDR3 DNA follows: TGTGCCAGCAGTTACTCCGGGACAGGGAATCAGCCCCAGCATTTT. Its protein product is CASSYSGTGNQPQHF.

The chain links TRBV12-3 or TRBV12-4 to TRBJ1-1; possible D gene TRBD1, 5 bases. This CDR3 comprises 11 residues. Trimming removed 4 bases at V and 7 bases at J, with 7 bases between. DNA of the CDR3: TGTGCCAGCAGTTCCGGGGGTGAAGCTTTCTTT. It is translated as CASSSGGEAFF.

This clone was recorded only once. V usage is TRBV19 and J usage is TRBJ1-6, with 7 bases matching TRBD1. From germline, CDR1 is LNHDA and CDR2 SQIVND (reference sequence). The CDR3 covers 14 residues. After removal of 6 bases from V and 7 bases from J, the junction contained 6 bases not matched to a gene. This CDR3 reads CASRTGTENSPLHF. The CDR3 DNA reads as TGTGCCAGTAGGACCGGGACAGAAAATTCACCCCTCCACTTT.

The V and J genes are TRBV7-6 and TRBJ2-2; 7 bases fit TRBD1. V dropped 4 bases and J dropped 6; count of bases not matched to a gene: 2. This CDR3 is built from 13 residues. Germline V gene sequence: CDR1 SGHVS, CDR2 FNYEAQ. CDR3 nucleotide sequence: TGTGCCAGCAGCTCGACAGGGTCCGGGGAGCTGTTTTTT. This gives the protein CASSSTGSGELFF.

The CDR3 loop reads CASSPTTGTGNEKLFF. DNA for the CDR3: TGTGCCAGCAGCCCTACCACCGGGACAGGGAATGAAAAACTGTTTTTT. This chain uses TRBV3-1 (or the pseudogene TRBV3-2) with TRBJ1-4; 9 bases fit TRBD1. The CDR3 has 16 amino acids. Germline lookup yields CDR1 LGHDT and CDR2 YNNKEL (reference sequence). Losses at the gene ends were 4 bases for V and 5 bases for J; bases not matched to a gene: 8.

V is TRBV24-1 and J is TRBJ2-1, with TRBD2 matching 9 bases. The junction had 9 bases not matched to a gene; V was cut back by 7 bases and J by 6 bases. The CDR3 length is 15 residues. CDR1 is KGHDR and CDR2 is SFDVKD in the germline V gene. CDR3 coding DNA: TGTGCCACCAGCGCGGGGGGGTCGCAGCTCAATGAGCAGTTCTTC. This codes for CATSAGGSQLNEQFF.

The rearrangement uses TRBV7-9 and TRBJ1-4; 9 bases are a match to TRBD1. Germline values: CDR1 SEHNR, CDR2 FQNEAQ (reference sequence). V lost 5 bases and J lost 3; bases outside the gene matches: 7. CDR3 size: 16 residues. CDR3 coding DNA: TGTGCCAGCAGCCCGGGACAGGGTTGGGCTAATGAAAAACTGTTTTTT. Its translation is CASSPGQGWANEKLFF.

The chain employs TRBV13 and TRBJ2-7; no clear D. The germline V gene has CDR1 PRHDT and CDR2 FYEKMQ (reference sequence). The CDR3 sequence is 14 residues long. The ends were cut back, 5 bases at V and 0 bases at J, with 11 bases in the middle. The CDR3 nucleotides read TGTGCCAGCAGCCCAACATTGGCCTCCTACGAGCAGTACTTC. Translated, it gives CASSPTLASYEQYF. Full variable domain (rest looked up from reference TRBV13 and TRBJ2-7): AAGVIQSPRHLIKEKRETATLKCYPIPRHDTVYWYQQGPGQDPQFLISFYEKMQSDKGSIPDRFSAQQFSDYHSELNMSSLELGDSALYFCASSPTLASYEQYFGPGTRLTVT.

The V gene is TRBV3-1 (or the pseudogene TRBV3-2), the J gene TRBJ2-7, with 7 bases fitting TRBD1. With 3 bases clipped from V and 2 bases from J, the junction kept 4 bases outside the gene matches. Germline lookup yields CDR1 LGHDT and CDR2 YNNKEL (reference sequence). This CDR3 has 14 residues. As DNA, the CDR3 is TGTGCCAGCAGCCACTCGGGACAGACCTACGAGCAGTACTTC. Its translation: CASSHSGQTYEQYF.

The CDR3 DNA follows: TGCGCCAGCCTAAAAGCTGGGGACTACATTTACAATGAGCAGTTCTTC. This gives the protein CASLKAGDYIYNEQFF. V is TRBV5-1 and J is TRBJ2-1, with 7 bases that match TRBD2. V trimming: 7 bases; J trimming: 4 bases; junction bases outside the gene matches: 14. Germline values: CDR1 SGHRS, CDR2 YFSETQ. The CDR3 has 16 amino acids. Full variable domain (missing parts from reference TRBV5-1 and TRBJ2-1): KAGVTQTPRYLIKTRGQQVTLSCSPISGHRSVSWYQQTPGQGLQFLFEYFSETQRNKGNFPGRFSGRQFSNSRSEMNVSTLELGDSALYLCASLKAGDYIYNEQFFGPGTRLTVL.

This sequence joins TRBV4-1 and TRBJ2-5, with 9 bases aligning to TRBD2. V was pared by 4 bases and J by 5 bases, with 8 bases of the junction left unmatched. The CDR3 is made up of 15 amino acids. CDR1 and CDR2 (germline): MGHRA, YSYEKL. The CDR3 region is CASSPMGTSSETQYF. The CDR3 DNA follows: TGCGCCAGCAGCCCCATGGGGACTAGCTCGGAGACCCAGTACTTC.